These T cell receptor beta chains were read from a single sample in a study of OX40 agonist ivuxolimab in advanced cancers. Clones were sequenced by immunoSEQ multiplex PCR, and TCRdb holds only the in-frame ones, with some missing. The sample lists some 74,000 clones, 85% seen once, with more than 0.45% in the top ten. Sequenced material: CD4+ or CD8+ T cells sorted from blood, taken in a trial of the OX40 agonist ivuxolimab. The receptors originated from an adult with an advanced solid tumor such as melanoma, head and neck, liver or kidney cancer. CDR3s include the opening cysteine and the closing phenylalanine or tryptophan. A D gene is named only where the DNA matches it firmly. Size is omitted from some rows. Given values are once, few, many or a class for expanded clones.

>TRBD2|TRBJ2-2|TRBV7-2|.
CASSPNLAGGTGELFF
TGTGCCAGCAGCCCCAATCTAGCGGGAGGAACTGGGGAGCTGTTTTTT
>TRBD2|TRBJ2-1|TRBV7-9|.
CASSPSSGSRYEQFF
TGTGCCAGCAGTCCCTCTAGCGGGAGTCGGTATGAGCAGTTCTTC
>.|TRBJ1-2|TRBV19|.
CASSMEGGYGYTF
TGTGCCAGTAGTATGGAGGGGGGCTATGGCTACACCTTC
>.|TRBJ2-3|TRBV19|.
CASSSGTTAGTDTQYF
TGTGCCAGTAGCTCCGGGACAACGGCGGGCACAGATACGCAGTATTTT
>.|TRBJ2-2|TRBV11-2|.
CASSFMSGVTGELFF
TGTGCCAGCAGCTTTATGTCAGGGGTGACCGGGGAGCTGTTTTTT
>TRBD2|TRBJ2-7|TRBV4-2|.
CASSQDGLAGGYEQYF
TGTGCCAGCAGCCAAGATGGACTAGCGGGAGGGTACGAGCAGTACTTC
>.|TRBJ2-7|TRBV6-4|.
CASSLQLGGLYEQYF
TGTGCCAGCAGTCTGCAATTAGGGGGGCTCTACGAGCAGTACTTC
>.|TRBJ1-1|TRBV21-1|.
CASSSQEAFF
TGTGCCAGCAGCAGTCAGGAAGCTTTCTTT
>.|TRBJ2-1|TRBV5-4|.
CASSLQGYYNEQFF
TGTGCCAGCAGCCTACAGGGATACTACAATGAGCAGTTCTTC
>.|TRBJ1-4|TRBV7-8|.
CASSSRDMRGKLFF
TGTGCCAGCAGCTCTCGGGACATGCGTGGAAAACTGTTTTTT
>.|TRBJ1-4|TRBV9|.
CASSVGGQAGGGLFF
TGTGCCAGCAGCGTTGGGGGGCAGGCCGGAGGAGGACTGTTTTTT
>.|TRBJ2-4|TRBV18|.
CASSGPGVRFIQYF
TGTGCCAGCTCAGGGCCGGGGGTGAGGTTCATTCAGTACTTC
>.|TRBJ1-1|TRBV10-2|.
CASSDSRNTEAFF
TGCGCCAGCAGTGACAGCCGGAACACTGAAGCTTTCTTT
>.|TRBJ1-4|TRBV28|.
CASNPGTVGEKLFF
TGTGCCAGCAACCCGGGCACGGTAGGCGAAAAACTGTTTTTT
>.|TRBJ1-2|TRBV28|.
CASSLGSYGYTF
TGTGCCAGCAGTTTAGGGTCCTATGGCTACACCTTC
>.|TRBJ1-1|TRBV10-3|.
CAITQDSEAFF
TGTGCCATCACCCAGGACAGTGAAGCTTTCTTT
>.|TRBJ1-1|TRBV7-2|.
CASSLGSWDTEAFF
TGTGCCAGCAGCTTAGGGTCTTGGGACACTGAAGCTTTCTTT
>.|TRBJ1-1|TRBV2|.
CASRTRGNTEAFF
TGTGCCAGCAGAACCCGGGGAAACACTGAAGCTTTCTTT
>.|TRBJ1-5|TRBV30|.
CAWRNEGLGPQHF
TGTGCCTGGAGAAACGAAGGCCTGGGGCCCCAGCATTTT
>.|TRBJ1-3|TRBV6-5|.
CASTTGRFGNTIYF
TGTGCCAGCACCACAGGGCGTTTCGGAAACACCATATATTTT
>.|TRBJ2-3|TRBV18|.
CASSPPGLSTDTQYF
TGTGCCAGCTCACCACCGGGACTTTCCACAGATACGCAGTATTTT
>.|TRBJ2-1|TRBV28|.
CASRSSTASYNEQFF
TGTGCCAGCAGGTCCTCGACAGCATCCTACAATGAGCAGTTCTTC
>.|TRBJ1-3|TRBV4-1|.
CASSPKWSGNTIYF
TGCGCCAGCAGCCCAAAGTGGTCTGGAAACACCATATATTTT
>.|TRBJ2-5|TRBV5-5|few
CASSGQLPETQYF
TGTGCCAGCAGCGGGCAACTCCCCGAGACCCAGTACTTC
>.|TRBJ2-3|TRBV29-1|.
CSLQGNTDTQYF
TGCAGCTTACAGGGTAACACAGATACGCAGTATTTT
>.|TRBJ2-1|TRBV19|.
CASGDTVYNEQFF
TGTGCCAGTGGGGACACAGTTTACAATGAGCAGTTCTTC
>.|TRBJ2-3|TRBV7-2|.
CASSLLQPPTDTQYF
TGTGCCAGCAGCTTACTCCAGCCACCCACAGATACGCAGTATTTT
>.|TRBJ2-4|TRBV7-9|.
CASSVGTTYIQYF
TGTGCCAGCAGCGTCGGGACGACGTACATTCAGTACTTC
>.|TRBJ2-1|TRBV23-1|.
CASSKVSGSANNEQFF
TGCGCCAGCAGCAAGGTGAGTGGCAGCGCCAACAATGAGCAGTTCTTC
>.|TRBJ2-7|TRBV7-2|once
CASSLTRYEQYF
TGTGCCAGCAGCTTAACCCGCTACGAGCAGTACTTC
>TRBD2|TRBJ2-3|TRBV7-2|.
CASSSRPLLAGAADTQYF
TGTGCCAGCAGCTCTCGCCCCCTACTAGCGGGAGCGGCAGATACGCAGTATTTT
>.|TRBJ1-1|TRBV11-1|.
CASSFERVTTFF
TGTGCCAGCAGCTTTGAACGGGTTACGACTTTCTTT
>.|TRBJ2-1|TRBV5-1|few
CASWGPVGNEQFF
TGCGCCAGCTGGGGACCCGTAGGGAATGAGCAGTTCTTC
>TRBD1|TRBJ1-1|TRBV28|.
CASSISGGSTEAFF
TGTGCCAGCAGCATTTCAGGGGGGAGCACTGAAGCTTTCTTT
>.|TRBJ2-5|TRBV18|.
CASSPILQETQYF
TGTGCCAGCTCACCTATCTTGCAGGAGACCCAGTACTTC
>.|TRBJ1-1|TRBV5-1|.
CASSFSLLNTEAFF
TGCGCCAGCAGTTTCAGTCTATTGAACACTGAAGCTTTCTTT
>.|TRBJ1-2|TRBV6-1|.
CASQEGSSYGYTF
TGTGCCAGCCAGGAGGGCAGCTCCTATGGCTACACCTTC
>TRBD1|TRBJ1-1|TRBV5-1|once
CASSLLTGGNTEAFF
TGCGCCAGCAGCTTGTTAACAGGGGGAAACACTGAAGCTTTCTTT
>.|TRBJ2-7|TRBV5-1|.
CASSTGVSYEQYF
TGCGCCAGCAGTACGGGAGTGTCCTACGAGCAGTACTTC
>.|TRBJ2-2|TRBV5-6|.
CASSFGATGELFF
TGTGCCAGCAGCTTCGGGGCCACCGGGGAGCTGTTTTTT
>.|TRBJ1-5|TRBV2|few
CASSEAYTISNQPQHF
TGTGCCAGCAGTGAAGCCTACACCATTAGCAATCAGCCCCAGCATTTT
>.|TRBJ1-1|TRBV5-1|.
CASSTVAGVVNTEAFF
TGCGCCAGCAGCACCGTGGCGGGGGTGGTGAACACTGAAGCTTTCTTT
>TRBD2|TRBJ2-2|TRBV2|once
CASREGTGTSVTGELFF
TGTGCCAGCAGAGAGGGGACCGGGACTAGCGTCACCGGGGAGCTGTTTTTT
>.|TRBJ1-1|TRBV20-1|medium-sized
CRYSSNTEAFF
TGCAGGTACAGTTCGAACACTGAAGCTTTCTTT